This TCR beta chain was found in a study of identical twins. MiXCR was run by TCRdb on the 5' RACE reads, yielding one entry per CDR3 protein. The table records approximately 1.8 million distinct CDR3 sequences, less than 40% of them present only once. CDR3 length: 15 amino acids. Per germline, CDR1 LGHNA and CDR2 YNFKEQ. As concerns this clonotype: The junction does not match germline at one end; this may be a read error.

The source of this sequence is a newborn girl in good health. This chain connects TRBV4-2 to TRBJ2-5, with D maybe TRBD2 (5 bases). Sequencing input: cord blood. Here the CDR3 reads CASGQDRRVVETQYF. CDR3 nucleotides: TGTGCCAGCGGCCAAGATAGGCGGGTAGTAGAGACCCAGTACTTC.